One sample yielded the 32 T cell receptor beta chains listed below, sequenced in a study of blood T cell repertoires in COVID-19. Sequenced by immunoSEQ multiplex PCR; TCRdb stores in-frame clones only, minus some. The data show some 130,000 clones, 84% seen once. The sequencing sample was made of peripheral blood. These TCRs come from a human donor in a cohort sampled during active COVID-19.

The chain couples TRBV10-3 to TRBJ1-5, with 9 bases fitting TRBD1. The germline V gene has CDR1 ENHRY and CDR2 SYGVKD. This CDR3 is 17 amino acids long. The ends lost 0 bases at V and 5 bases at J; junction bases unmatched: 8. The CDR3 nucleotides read TGTGCCATCAGTGAGTCGTCCGGGACAGGGTTCCATCAGCCCCAGCATTTT. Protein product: CAISESSGTGFHQPQHF.

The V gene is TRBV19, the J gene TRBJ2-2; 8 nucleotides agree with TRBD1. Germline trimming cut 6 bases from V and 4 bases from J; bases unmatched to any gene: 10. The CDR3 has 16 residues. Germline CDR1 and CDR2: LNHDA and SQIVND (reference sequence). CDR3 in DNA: TGTGCCAGTAGATGGGAACACAGGGGGATCACCGGGGAGCTGTTTTTT. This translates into CASRWEHRGITGELFF.

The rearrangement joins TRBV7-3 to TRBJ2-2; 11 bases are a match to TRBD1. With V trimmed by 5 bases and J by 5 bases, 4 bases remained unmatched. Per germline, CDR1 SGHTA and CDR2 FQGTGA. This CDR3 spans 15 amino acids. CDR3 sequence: CASSGQGAGTGELFF. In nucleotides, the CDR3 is TGTGCCAGCAGCGGACAGGGGGCAGGGACCGGGGAGCTGTTTTTT. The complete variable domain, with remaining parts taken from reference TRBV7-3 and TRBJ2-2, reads GAGVSQTPSNKVTEKGKYVELRCDPISGHTALYWYRQSLGQGPEFLIYFQGTGAADDSGLPNDRFFAVRPEGSVSTLKIQRTERGDSAVYLCASSGQGAGTGELFFGEGSRLTVL.

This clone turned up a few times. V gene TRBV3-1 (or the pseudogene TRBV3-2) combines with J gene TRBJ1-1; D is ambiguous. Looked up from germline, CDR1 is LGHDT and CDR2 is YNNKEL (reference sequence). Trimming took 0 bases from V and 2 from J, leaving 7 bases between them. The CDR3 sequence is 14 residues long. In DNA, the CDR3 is TGTGCCAGCAGCCAAGACCTTCCCAACACTGAAGCTTTCTTT. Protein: CASSQDLPNTEAFF.

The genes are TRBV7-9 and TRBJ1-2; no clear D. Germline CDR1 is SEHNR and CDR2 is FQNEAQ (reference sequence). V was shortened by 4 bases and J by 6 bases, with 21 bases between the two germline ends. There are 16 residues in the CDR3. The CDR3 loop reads CASSYLAGRSENGYTF. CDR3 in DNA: TGTGCCAGCAGCTACCTGGCAGGCCGTTCCGAAAATGGCTACACCTTC.

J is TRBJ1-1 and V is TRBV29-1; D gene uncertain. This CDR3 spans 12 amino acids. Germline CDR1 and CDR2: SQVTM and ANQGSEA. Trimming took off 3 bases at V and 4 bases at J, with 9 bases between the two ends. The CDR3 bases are TGCAGCGTTGAGGGTACGGGCACTGAAGCTTTCTTT. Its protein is CSVEGTGTEAFF.

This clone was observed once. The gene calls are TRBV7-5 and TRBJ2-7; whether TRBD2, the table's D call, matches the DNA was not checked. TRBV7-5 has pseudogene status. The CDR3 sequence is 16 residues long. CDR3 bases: TGTGCCAGAAGCTGTAGAGCCGGAGTAAAACCCTACGAGCAGTACTTC. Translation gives CARSCRAGVKPYEQYF.

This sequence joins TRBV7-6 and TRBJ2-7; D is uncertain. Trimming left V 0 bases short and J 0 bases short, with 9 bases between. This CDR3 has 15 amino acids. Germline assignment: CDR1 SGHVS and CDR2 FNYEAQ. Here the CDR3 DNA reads TGTGCCAGCAGCTTAGCGGCAGGTAGCTCCTACGAGCAGTACTTC. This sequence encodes CASSLAAGSSYEQYF.

The CDR3 here is CASMGTVGTSGGAEIDTQYF. The CDR3 DNA follows: TGTGCCAGCATGGGGACGGTGGGGACTAGCGGGGGGGCCGAGATAGATACGCAGTATTTT. V is TRBV2 and J is TRBJ2-3; TRBD2 matches 16 bases. The CDR3 covers 20 residues. CDR1 SNHLY and CDR2 FYNNEI come from the germline V gene. The trim removed 7 bases at V and 5 bases at J, leaving 18 bases unmatched.

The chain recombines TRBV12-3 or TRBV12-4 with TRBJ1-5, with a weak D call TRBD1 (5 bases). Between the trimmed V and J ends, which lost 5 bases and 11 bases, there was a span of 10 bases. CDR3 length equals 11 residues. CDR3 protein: CASSSSGAQHF. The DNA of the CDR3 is TGTGCCAGCAGTAGCTCGGGGGCCCAGCATTTT.

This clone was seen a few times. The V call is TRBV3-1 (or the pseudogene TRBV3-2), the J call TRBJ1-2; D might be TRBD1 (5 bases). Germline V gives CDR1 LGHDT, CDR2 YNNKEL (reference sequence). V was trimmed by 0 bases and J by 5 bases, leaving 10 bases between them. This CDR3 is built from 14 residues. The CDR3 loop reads CASSQDGGAYGYTF. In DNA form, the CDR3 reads TGTGCCAGCAGCCAAGATGGCGGGGCTTATGGCTACACCTTC.

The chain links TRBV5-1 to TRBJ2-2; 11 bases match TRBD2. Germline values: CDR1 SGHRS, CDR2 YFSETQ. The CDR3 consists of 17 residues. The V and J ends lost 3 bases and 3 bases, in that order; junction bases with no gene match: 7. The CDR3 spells CASSSQLAGVDTGELFF. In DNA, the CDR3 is TGCGCCAGCAGCTCCCAACTAGCGGGGGTGGACACCGGGGAGCTGTTTTTT.

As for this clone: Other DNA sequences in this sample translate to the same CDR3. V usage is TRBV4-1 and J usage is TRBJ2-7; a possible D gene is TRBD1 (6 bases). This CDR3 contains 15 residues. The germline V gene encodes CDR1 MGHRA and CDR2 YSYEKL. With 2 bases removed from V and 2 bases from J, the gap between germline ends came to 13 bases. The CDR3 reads CASSQTGTPPYEQYF. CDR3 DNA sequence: TGCGCCAGCAGCCAAACCGGGACACCACCCTACGAGCAGTACTTC.

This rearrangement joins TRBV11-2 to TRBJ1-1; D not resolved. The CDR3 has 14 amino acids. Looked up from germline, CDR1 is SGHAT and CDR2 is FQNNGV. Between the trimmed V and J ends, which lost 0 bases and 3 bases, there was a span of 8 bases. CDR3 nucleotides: TGTGCCAGCAGCTTAGAGATCGGGTACACTGAAGCTTTCTTT. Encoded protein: CASSLEIGYTEAFF.

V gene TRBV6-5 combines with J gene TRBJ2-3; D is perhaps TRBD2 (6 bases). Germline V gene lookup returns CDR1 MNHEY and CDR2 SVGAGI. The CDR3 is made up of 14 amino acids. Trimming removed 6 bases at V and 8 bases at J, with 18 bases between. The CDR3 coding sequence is TGTGCCAGCAGACCCCTTGGGACTCCTGTTACGCAGTATTTT. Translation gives CASRPLGTPVTQYF.

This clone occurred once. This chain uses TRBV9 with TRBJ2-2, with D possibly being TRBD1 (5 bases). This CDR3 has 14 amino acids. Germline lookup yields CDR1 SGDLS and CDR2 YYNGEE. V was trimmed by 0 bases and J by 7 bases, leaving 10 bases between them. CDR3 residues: CASSVVRDGGELFF. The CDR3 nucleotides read TGTGCCAGCAGCGTAGTCAGGGATGGCGGGGAGCTGTTTTTT. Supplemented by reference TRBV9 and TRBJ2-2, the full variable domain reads DSGVTQTPKHLITATGQRVTLRCSPRSGDLSVYWYQQSLDQGLQFLIQYYNGEERAKGNILERFSAQQFPDLHSELNLSSLELGDSALYFCASSVVRDGGELFFGEGSRLTVL.

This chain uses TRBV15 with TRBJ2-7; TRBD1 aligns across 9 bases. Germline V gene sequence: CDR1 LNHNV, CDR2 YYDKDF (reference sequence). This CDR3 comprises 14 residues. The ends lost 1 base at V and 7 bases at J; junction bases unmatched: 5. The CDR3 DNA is TGTGCCACCAGCAGAGGGGACAGGGTCTTAGAGCAGTACTTC. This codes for CATSRGDRVLEQYF.

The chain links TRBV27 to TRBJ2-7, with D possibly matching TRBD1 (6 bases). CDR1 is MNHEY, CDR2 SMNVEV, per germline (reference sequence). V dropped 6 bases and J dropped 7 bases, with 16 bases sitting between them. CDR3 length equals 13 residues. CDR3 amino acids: CASRPPGVWEQYF. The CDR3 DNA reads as TGTGCCAGCAGACCCCCAGGGGTGTGGGAGCAGTACTTC.

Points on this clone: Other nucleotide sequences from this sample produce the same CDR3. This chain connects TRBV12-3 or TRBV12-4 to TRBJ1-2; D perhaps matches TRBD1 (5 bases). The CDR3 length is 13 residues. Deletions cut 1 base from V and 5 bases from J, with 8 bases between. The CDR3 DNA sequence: TGTGCCAGCAGTTTAGGGGGGGGGTATGGCTACACCTTC. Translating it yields CASSLGGGYGYTF.

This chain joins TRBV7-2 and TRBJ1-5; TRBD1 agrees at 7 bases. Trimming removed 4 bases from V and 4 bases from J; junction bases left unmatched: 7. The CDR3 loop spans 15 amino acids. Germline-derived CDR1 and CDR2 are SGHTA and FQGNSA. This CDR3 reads CASSWTGTANQPQHF. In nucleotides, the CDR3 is TGTGCCAGCAGCTGGACAGGCACAGCAAATCAGCCCCAGCATTTT.

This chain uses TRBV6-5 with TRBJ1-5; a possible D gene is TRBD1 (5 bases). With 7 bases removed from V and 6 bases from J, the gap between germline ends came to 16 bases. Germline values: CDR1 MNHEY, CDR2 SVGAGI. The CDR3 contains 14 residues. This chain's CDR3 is CASNPSGSGQPQHF. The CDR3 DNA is TGTGCCAGCAACCCCTCAGGGTCGGGTCAGCCCCAGCATTTT.

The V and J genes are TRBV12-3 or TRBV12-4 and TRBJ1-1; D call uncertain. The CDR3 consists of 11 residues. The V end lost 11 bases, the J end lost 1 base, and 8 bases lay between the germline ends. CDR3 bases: TGTGCCGCGGGCTGGAACACTGAAGCTTTCTTT. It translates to CAAGWNTEAFF.

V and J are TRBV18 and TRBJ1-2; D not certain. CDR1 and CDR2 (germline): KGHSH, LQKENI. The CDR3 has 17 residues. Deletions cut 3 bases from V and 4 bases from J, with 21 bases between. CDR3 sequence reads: CASSPSQTLNGVYGYTF. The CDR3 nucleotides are TGTGCCAGCTCACCCAGCCAGACCCTTAACGGAGTCTATGGCTACACCTTC.

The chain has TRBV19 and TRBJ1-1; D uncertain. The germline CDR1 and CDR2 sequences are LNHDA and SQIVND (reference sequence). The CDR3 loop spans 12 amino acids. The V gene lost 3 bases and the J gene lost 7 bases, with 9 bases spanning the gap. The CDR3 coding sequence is TGTGCCAGTAGTATCAGGATAGGTGAAGCTTTCTTT. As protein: CASSIRIGEAFF.

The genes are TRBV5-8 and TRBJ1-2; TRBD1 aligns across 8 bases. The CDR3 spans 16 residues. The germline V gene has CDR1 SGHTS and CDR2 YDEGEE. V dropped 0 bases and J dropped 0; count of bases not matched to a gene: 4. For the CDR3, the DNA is TGTGCCAGCAGCTTGGGCAGGGGGCCAACTAACTATGGCTACACCTTC. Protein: CASSLGRGPTNYGYTF.

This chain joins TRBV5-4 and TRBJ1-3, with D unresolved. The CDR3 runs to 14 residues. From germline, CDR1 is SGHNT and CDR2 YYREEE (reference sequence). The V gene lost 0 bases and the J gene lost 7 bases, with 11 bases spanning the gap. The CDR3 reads CASSLDRGPNTIYF. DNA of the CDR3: TGTGCCAGCAGCTTGGATAGAGGCCCCAACACCATATATTTT.

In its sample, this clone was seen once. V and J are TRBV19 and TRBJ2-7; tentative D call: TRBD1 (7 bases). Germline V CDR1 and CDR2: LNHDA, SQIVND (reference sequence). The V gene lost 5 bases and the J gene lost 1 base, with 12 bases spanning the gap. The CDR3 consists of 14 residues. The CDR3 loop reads CASSGGTASYEQYF. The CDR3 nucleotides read TGTGCCAGTAGTGGCGGGACAGCGTCCTACGAGCAGTACTTC. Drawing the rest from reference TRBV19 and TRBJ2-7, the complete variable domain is DGGITQSPKYLFRKEGQNVTLSCEQNLNHDAMYWYRQDPGQGLRLIYYSQIVNDFQKGDIAEGYSVSREKKESFPLTVTSAQKNPTAFYLCASSGGTASYEQYFGPGTRLTVT.

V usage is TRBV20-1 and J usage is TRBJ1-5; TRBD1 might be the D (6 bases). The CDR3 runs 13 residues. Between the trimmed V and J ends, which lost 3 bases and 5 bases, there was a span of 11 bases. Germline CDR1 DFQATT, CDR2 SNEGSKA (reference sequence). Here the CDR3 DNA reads TGCAGTGCTAGTTTCAGGGGCGATCAGCCCCAGCATTTT. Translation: CSASFRGDQPQHF.

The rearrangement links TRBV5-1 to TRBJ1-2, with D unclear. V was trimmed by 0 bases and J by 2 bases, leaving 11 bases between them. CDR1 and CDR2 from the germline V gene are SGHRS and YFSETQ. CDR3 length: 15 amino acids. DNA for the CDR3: TGCGCCAGCAGCTTGGCGGTCAGCGAGAACTATGGCTACACCTTC. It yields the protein CASSLAVSENYGYTF.

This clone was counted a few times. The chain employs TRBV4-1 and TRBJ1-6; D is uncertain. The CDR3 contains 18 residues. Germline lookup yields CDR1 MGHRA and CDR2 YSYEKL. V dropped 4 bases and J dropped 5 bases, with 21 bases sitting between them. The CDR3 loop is CASSRGPLDFRDNSPLHF. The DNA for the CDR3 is TGCGCCAGCAGCCGAGGCCCGTTGGACTTTCGGGATAATTCACCCCTCCACTTT.

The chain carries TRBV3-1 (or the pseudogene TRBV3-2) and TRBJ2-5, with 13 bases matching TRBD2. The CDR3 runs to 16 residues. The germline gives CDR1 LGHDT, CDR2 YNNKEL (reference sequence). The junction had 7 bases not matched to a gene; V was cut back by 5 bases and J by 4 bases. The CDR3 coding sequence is TGTGCCAGCAGCTGGGGACTAGCGGGGAAAACAGAGACCCAGTACTTC. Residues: CASSWGLAGKTETQYF.

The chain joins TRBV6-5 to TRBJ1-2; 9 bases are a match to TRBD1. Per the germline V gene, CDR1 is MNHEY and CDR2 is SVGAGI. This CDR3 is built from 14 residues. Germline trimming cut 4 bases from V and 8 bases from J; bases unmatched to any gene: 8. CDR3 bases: TGTGCCAGCAGTTTCGGGACAGGGCAACGAGGCTACACCTTC. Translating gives CASSFGTGQRGYTF.